Listed below are T cell receptor beta chains from one sample, sequenced in a study of CD8 T cells in ankylosing spondylitis. TCRdb reprocessed the 5' RACE reads with MiXCR, giving one entry per CDR3 protein. This sample has almost 250,000 distinct CDR3 sequences, with roughly a third found just once. Input material: blood, either unsorted or a sorted T cell fraction (not recorded which). These receptors were collected from a male donor with ankylosing spondylitis or in good health (not recorded which). The CDR3 runs from the conserved cysteine through the conserved F or W. The D gene is left open where the match is weak. Some rows mark clone size as missing; the rest say once, few, many or name a class of expanded clone.

d_gene: -
v_gene: TRBV12-3/TRBV12-4
abundance: few
j_gene: TRBJ1-5
CDR3aa: CASSSYTNQPQHF
CDR3nt: TGTGCCAGCAGTTCCTACACCAATCAGCCCCAGCATTTT

d_gene: TRBD2
v_gene: TRBV28
abundance: few
j_gene: TRBJ2-1
CDR3aa: CASVNAGDSYNEQFF
CDR3nt: TGTGCCAGCGTCAACGCGGGGGACTCCTACAATGAGCAGTTCTTC

d_gene: TRBD1
v_gene: TRBV6-5
abundance: -
j_gene: TRBJ2-3
CDR3aa: CASSSLGQPTQDTQYF
CDR3nt: TGTGCCAGCAGTTCATTGGGACAGCCAACACAAGATACGCAGTATTTT

d_gene: -
v_gene: TRBV7-9
abundance: -
j_gene: TRBJ2-1
CDR3aa: CASSFRTVDEQFF
CDR3nt: TGTGCCAGCAGCTTCCGGACAGTAGATGAGCAGTTCTTC

d_gene: -
v_gene: TRBV15
abundance: few
j_gene: TRBJ2-6
CDR3aa: CATSRAGFSGANVLTF
CDR3nt: TGTGCCACCAGCAGGGCAGGTTTCTCTGGGGCCAACGTCCTGACTTTC

d_gene: -
v_gene: TRBV6-1
abundance: many
j_gene: TRBJ2-1
CDR3aa: CASSSWGYNEQFF
CDR3nt: TGTGCCAGCTCTTCCTGGGGTTACAATGAGCAGTTCTTC

d_gene: -
v_gene: TRBV12-3/TRBV12-4
abundance: -
j_gene: TRBJ2-1
CDR3aa: CASSLGTRWNEQFF
CDR3nt: TGTGCCAGCAGTTTAGGGACTCGGTGGAATGAGCAGTTCTTC

d_gene: -
v_gene: TRBV6-1
abundance: few
j_gene: TRBJ2-7
CDR3aa: CASTTALEYEQYF
CDR3nt: TGTGCCAGCACCACGGCCCTTGAATACGAGCAGTACTTC

d_gene: -
v_gene: TRBV12-3/TRBV12-4
abundance: few
j_gene: TRBJ2-5
CDR3aa: CASSFFVGVSSKETQYF
CDR3nt: TGTGCCAGCAGTTTTTTCGTGGGGGTTTCGAGTAAGGAGACCCAGTACTTC

d_gene: -
v_gene: TRBV5-1
abundance: -
j_gene: TRBJ2-4
CDR3aa: CASSLGGLAKNIQYF
CDR3nt: TGCGCCAGCAGCTTGGGAGGACTAGCCAAAAACATTCAGTACTTC

d_gene: -
v_gene: TRBV5-6
abundance: -
j_gene: TRBJ1-1
CDR3aa: CASTWGLNTEAFF
CDR3nt: TGTGCCAGCACCTGGGGACTGAACACTGAAGCTTTCTTT

d_gene: TRBD2
v_gene: TRBV6-5
abundance: few
j_gene: TRBJ2-1
CDR3aa: CASSYGGGGPYNEQFF
CDR3nt: TGTGCCAGCAGTTACGGCGGGGGAGGTCCCTACAATGAGCAGTTCTTC

d_gene: -
v_gene: TRBV3-1
abundance: -
j_gene: TRBJ2-5
CDR3aa: CASSQVASAQGTQYF
CDR3nt: TGTGCCAGCAGCCAAGTCGCTAGCGCCCAGGGGACCCAGTACTTC

d_gene: -
v_gene: TRBV20-1
abundance: -
j_gene: TRBJ1-5
CDR3aa: CSARTPGLGQPQHF
CDR3nt: TGCAGTGCTAGAACCCCAGGGCTAGGGCAGCCCCAGCATTTT

d_gene: TRBD2
v_gene: TRBV6-5
abundance: few
j_gene: TRBJ2-1
CDR3aa: CASSLRTSGGAPLAEQFF
CDR3nt: TGTGCCAGCAGTTTAAGGACTAGCGGGGGGGCGCCGTTGGCTGAGCAGTTCTTC

d_gene: -
v_gene: TRBV20-1
abundance: -
j_gene: TRBJ1-1
CDR3aa: CSARVGSQNTEAFF
CDR3nt: TGCAGTGCTAGAGTAGGCAGCCAGAACACTGAAGCTTTCTTT

d_gene: TRBD2
v_gene: TRBV5-1
abundance: -
j_gene: TRBJ2-1
CDR3aa: CASSASGGYNEQFF
CDR3nt: TGCGCCAGCAGCGCCAGCGGGGGTTACAATGAGCAGTTCTTC

d_gene: -
v_gene: TRBV20-1
abundance: few
j_gene: TRBJ2-4
CDR3aa: CSARVPRQAIKNIQYF
CDR3nt: TGCAGTGCTAGGGTCCCCAGACAGGCCATCAAAAACATTCAGTACTTC

d_gene: TRBD1
v_gene: TRBV29-1
abundance: few
j_gene: TRBJ2-1
CDR3aa: CSAGTGNNNEQFF
CDR3nt: TGCAGCGCCGGGACAGGGAACAACAATGAGCAGTTCTTC

d_gene: -
v_gene: TRBV5-1
abundance: few
j_gene: TRBJ1-1
CDR3aa: CASSFEATYEAFF
CDR3nt: TGCGCCAGCAGCTTCGAGGCTACCTATGAAGCTTTCTTT

d_gene: TRBD1
v_gene: TRBV10-3
abundance: -
j_gene: TRBJ2-2
CDR3aa: CAISRGTGGSGELFF
CDR3nt: TGTGCCATCAGCCGAGGGACAGGGGGCTCCGGGGAGCTGTTTTTT

d_gene: TRBD1
v_gene: TRBV5-4
abundance: once
j_gene: TRBJ1-6
CDR3aa: CASSLAEGQGNSPLHF
CDR3nt: TGTGCCAGCAGCTTGGCCGAAGGACAGGGAAATTCACCCCTCCACTTT

d_gene: -
v_gene: TRBV27
abundance: -
j_gene: TRBJ2-7
CDR3aa: CASSPRGAILYEQYF
CDR3nt: TGTGCCAGCAGTCCCCGGGGGGCGATTCTTTACGAGCAGTACTTC

d_gene: -
v_gene: TRBV6-1
abundance: many
j_gene: TRBJ1-5
CDR3aa: CASSAGTGGPQHF
CDR3nt: TGTGCCAGCAGTGCCGGGACTGGAGGGCCCCAGCATTTT

d_gene: -
v_gene: TRBV5-1
abundance: few
j_gene: TRBJ2-1
CDR3aa: CASSLVGCCEQFF
CDR3nt: TGCGCCAGCAGCTTGGTGGGATGTTGTGAGCAGTTCTTC

d_gene: -
v_gene: TRBV18
abundance: -
j_gene: TRBJ2-1
CDR3aa: CASSVIYNEQFF
CDR3nt: TGTGCCAGCTCAGTCATCTACAATGAGCAGTTCTTC

d_gene: -
v_gene: TRBV27
abundance: few
j_gene: TRBJ2-5
CDR3aa: CASRSTGETQYF
CDR3nt: TGTGCCAGCAGATCCACGGGAGAGACCCAGTACTTC

d_gene: TRBD2
v_gene: TRBV28
abundance: -
j_gene: TRBJ2-3
CDR3aa: CASSVPLAGVGDTQYF
CDR3nt: TGTGCCAGCAGTGTCCCACTAGCGGGGGTCGGGGATACGCAGTATTTT

d_gene: -
v_gene: TRBV5-5
abundance: -
j_gene: TRBJ2-5
CDR3aa: CASSLAVGGPSFGETQYF
CDR3nt: TGTGCCAGCAGCTTGGCCGTGGGGGGGCCGTCGTTTGGAGAGACCCAGTACTTC

d_gene: -
v_gene: TRBV12-3/TRBV12-4
abundance: -
j_gene: TRBJ2-5
CDR3aa: CASSLRMSFRRSQYF
CDR3nt: TGTGCCAGCAGTTTACGGATGAGTTTCCGGCGGTCCCAGTACTTC

d_gene: -
v_gene: TRBV12-3/TRBV12-4
abundance: few
j_gene: TRBJ2-7
CDR3aa: CASSFESYEQYF
CDR3nt: TGTGCCAGCAGTTTTGAGTCCTACGAGCAGTACTTC

d_gene: TRBD1
v_gene: TRBV5-1
abundance: -
j_gene: TRBJ1-6
CDR3aa: CASGGGGENSPLHF
CDR3nt: TGCGCCAGCGGAGGAGGGGGCGAAAATTCACCCCTCCACTTT

d_gene: -
v_gene: TRBV20-1
abundance: -
j_gene: TRBJ1-5
CDR3aa: CSATQPGTPQHF
CDR3nt: TGCAGTGCTACACAACCGGGTACGCCCCAGCATTTT

d_gene: -
v_gene: TRBV12-3/TRBV12-4
abundance: -
j_gene: TRBJ1-1
CDR3aa: CASSPESGTEAFF
CDR3nt: TGTGCCAGCAGTCCCGAGTCAGGCACTGAAGCTTTCTTT

d_gene: TRBD1
v_gene: TRBV2
abundance: -
j_gene: TRBJ1-2
CDR3aa: CASRETGIYGYTF
CDR3nt: TGTGCCAGCAGGGAGACAGGGATCTATGGCTACACCTTC

d_gene: -
v_gene: TRBV20-1
abundance: -
j_gene: TRBJ2-7
CDR3aa: CSARDTGRSYEQYF
CDR3nt: TGCAGTGCTAGAGATACGGGCCGCTCCTACGAGCAGTACTTC

d_gene: -
v_gene: TRBV9
abundance: -
j_gene: TRBJ2-5
CDR3aa: CASSGEISGLETQYF
CDR3nt: TGTGCCAGCAGCGGAGAGATCTCTGGGTTGGAGACCCAGTACTTC

d_gene: TRBD1
v_gene: TRBV12-3/TRBV12-4
abundance: -
j_gene: TRBJ2-7
CDR3aa: CASRQGSYEQYF
CDR3nt: TGTGCCAGCAGACAGGGGTCCTACGAGCAGTACTTC

d_gene: -
v_gene: TRBV6-5
abundance: -
j_gene: TRBJ2-7
CDR3aa: CASSYSIDSAGTEQYF
CDR3nt: TGTGCCAGCAGTTACTCGATCGACAGCGCTGGGACCGAGCAGTACTTC

d_gene: -
v_gene: TRBV20-1
abundance: few
j_gene: TRBJ1-4
CDR3aa: CSARARGRSNEKLFF
CDR3nt: TGCAGTGCTAGGGCCCGGGGGCGTAGTAATGAAAAACTGTTTTTT

d_gene: TRBD1
v_gene: TRBV9
abundance: -
j_gene: TRBJ2-2
CDR3aa: CASSVVGTGYTGELFF
CDR3nt: TGTGCCAGCAGCGTAGTTGGGACAGGGTATACCGGGGAGCTGTTTTTT

d_gene: -
v_gene: TRBV20-1
abundance: few
j_gene: TRBJ1-1
CDR3aa: CSAPFPGSTEAFF
CDR3nt: TGCAGTGCTCCCTTTCCAGGGAGCACTGAAGCTTTCTTT

d_gene: -
v_gene: TRBV12-3/TRBV12-4
abundance: -
j_gene: TRBJ2-7
CDR3aa: CASSSTGSMDEQYF
CDR3nt: TGTGCCAGCAGTTCTACAGGGAGTATGGACGAGCAGTACTTC

d_gene: TRBD1
v_gene: TRBV7-9
abundance: -
j_gene: TRBJ1-4
CDR3aa: CASSGRTGRGEKLFF
CDR3nt: TGTGCCAGCAGCGGGCGGACAGGCCGCGGGGAAAAACTGTTTTTT

d_gene: TRBD2
v_gene: TRBV5-1
abundance: -
j_gene: TRBJ2-7
CDR3aa: CASSLASGTTSYEQYF
CDR3nt: TGCGCCAGCAGCTTGGCTAGCGGGACGACTTCCTACGAGCAGTACTTC

d_gene: TRBD2
v_gene: TRBV20-1
abundance: -
j_gene: TRBJ2-2
CDR3aa: CSARDWRGAQDTGELFF
CDR3nt: TGCAGTGCTAGAGATTGGCGGGGGGCGCAAGACACCGGGGAGCTGTTTTTT

d_gene: TRBD2
v_gene: TRBV20-1
abundance: -
j_gene: TRBJ2-2
CDR3aa: CSAPTFQGGTGELFF
CDR3nt: TGCAGTGCGCCAACCTTCCAGGGAGGGACCGGGGAGCTGTTTTTT

d_gene: -
v_gene: TRBV6-1
abundance: -
j_gene: TRBJ2-7
CDR3aa: CASNIRDTLYEQYF
CDR3nt: TGTGCCAGCAATATCCGGGACACCCTCTACGAGCAGTACTTC

d_gene: TRBD2
v_gene: TRBV5-6
abundance: -
j_gene: TRBJ2-3
CDR3aa: CASSLELAGGNTDTQYF
CDR3nt: TGTGCCAGCAGCTTGGAGCTAGCGGGGGGGAACACAGATACGCAGTATTTT

d_gene: TRBD2
v_gene: TRBV5-1
abundance: once
j_gene: TRBJ2-1
CDR3aa: CASRDAGGPYNEQFF
CDR3nt: TGCGCCAGCAGGGACGCGGGGGGGCCCTACAATGAGCAGTTCTTC

d_gene: -
v_gene: TRBV12-3/TRBV12-4
abundance: -
j_gene: TRBJ2-3
CDR3aa: CASSFRGDTQYF
CDR3nt: TGTGCCAGCAGTTTTCGGGGAGATACGCAGTATTTT

d_gene: -
v_gene: TRBV11-2
abundance: -
j_gene: TRBJ2-1
CDR3aa: CASSLDRGREEQFF
CDR3nt: TGTGCCAGCAGCTTAGATAGGGGGAGAGAAGAGCAGTTCTTC

d_gene: TRBD1
v_gene: TRBV6-1
abundance: few
j_gene: TRBJ1-2
CDR3aa: CASRTTGEGIGYTF
CDR3nt: TGTGCCAGCAGAACGACAGGGGAGGGGATTGGCTACACCTTC